This T cell receptor (beta chain) was identified during a study of blood T cells in healthy people across ages. Study-level information: About one barcoded TCR beta cDNA was captured per two T cells.

CDR3 length equals 13 residues. The ends were cut back, 1 base at V and 3 bases at J, with 9 bases in the middle. CDR1 and CDR2 (germline): DFQATT, SNEGSKA (reference sequence). It was with a sample-barcoded 5' primer and a J-beta primer mix that a second PCR of roughly 7 to 11 cycles was run. One entry per CDR3 protein results from TCRdb running MiXCR on the 5' RACE reads. The table shows about a million distinct CDR3 sequences, with around two fifths occurring only once. This clonotype was seen many times. The chain recombines TRBV20-1 with TRBJ1-1, with D uncertain. This TCR was recovered from a man aged 18 to 29 in good health. The source material was blood. For the CDR3, the DNA is TGCAGTGCTAGAGGAGGAAGGGACACTGAAGCTTTCTTT. As protein: CSARGGRDTEAFF.